This T cell receptor beta chain is from a study of shared clonotypes between healthy human individuals (dated by TCRdb to about 2020). Broadly, across the study: A few men and a couple of women, aged 18 to 49 years, made up the cohort. To estimate repertoire size and how much clonotypes are shared between individuals, the study performed deep sequencing of blood TCR repertoires from about five healthy adults. To increase sequencing depth and limit assay-specific biases, different laboratories used diverse techniques to prepare libraries and sequence TCR repertoires. Per donor, three plates each were used for CD4 naive and CD4 memory, two for CD8 naive, and one for CD8 memory. Between about 0.8 and 9 billion PBMCs per donor were obtained by leukapheresis. Overall study outcomes, separate from this receptor: Pairwise subsampling led to the expectation that sequencing depth would affect the degree of clonotype sharing among donors. Compared with non-shared clonotypes, clonotypes shared by all four sorted-subset donors had higher generation probabilities. Only blood was sampled, and tissue TCR repertoires likely differ from those in blood. Larger estimated clonotype richness was generally found for naive subsets than for memory subsets. Because the study included only a small number of donors, the genetic and exposure-history diversity represented was limited. When a handful of donors were compared, the shared fraction of clonotypes was around 5.1% for naive CD4, over 3% for naive CD8, more than 2% for memory CD4, and less than 0.45% for memory CD8. Incomplete sequencing was indicated by rarefaction of sorted-subset datasets, despite the large sequencing depth.

A remark on this clone: Its antigen is unknown. The input lacks base qualities; no much larger clone sits a single base away.

The donors were healthy, HIV-negative adults with no recently reported acute infections or vaccinations. Every donor was a Caucasian adult living in Nashville, Tennessee, USA. Magnetic negative selection was used to enrich CD4+ T cells, after which naive cells were positively selected on CD45RA and the negative fraction became the memory subset. Blood was obtained by leukapheresis, after which PBMCs were separated by Ficoll-Histopaque density gradient centrifugation and cryopreserved in liquid nitrogen vapor phase. Purity and quantity of every magnetically sorted T cell population were checked by analytical flow cytometry. Each sorted fraction had its genomic DNA isolated and then quantified by UV absorbance on a Nanodrop 2000c. TCR CDR3 regions were amplified from genomic DNA by multiplex PCR using the deep immunoSEQ assay. Genomic DNA extracted from each cell subset was distributed evenly over all wells of several immunoSEQ 96-well plates, and each plate served as one replicate. For sorted subsets, 200 to 250 ng of genomic DNA, equivalent to roughly 30,000 T cell genomes, went into each replicate PCR. Purified libraries were quantified with a Qubit 3.0 fluorometer, sized on a Bioanalyzer 2100, and re-quantified with the KAPA Library Quantification kit. Every immunoSEQ 96-well plate was sequenced on a dedicated single-read 150-cycle Illumina NextSeq 550 flow cell. The authors' analysis ran thus. Because the immunoSEQ output included only junctional sequences and no quality scores, the filtering could not be the same as the filtering used for full-length reads. To assign V/J genes and CDR3, sequences were annotated using PyIR, a Python wrapper for IgBLAST v1.9, with IMGT germline references. Any read was removed if the V/J assignment was weak (E-value above 1e-6), the CDR3 was missing, or the read contained stop codons, out-of-frame junctions, or ambiguous translated residues. V3J clonotypes were defined as sequences sharing an identical inferred V gene, J gene, and CDR3 amino acid sequence. Percentage overlap between repertoires was computed as shared unique clonotypes divided by the size of the smaller repertoire. Repertoire richness was assessed with RTK rarefaction, the Chao1 estimator, and Recon v2.1 estimates of unobserved clonotypes. Generation probabilities for all TCRbeta clonotypes obtained by the gDNA method from a handful of donors were computed using OLGA. The immuneACCESS repertoire file appears here via TCRdb, limited to in-frame rearrangements. These files lack a portion of the clones; in checked studies, under half of the deficit traces to unresolved V genes, and the cause of the others is not known. Clone size and the V and J calls come from that table; the DNA yielded D and trimming. The sample includes about 1 million clones, with more than 60% observed a single time. The ten largest clones add up to 1.5% of the sample.

This TCR came from a man aged 18 to 30 in good health. The sequenced material came from memory CD4+ T cells sorted from blood. The cell subset or site tag for this specimen amounts to: CD45RA-negative fraction.

The CDR3 reads CATPATGLVDPQSYEQYF. In nucleotides, the sequence is TGTGCCACCCCAGCGACGGGACTAGTTGACCCGCAATCCTACGAGCAGTACTTC. The sequence joins TRBV9 to TRBJ2-7, with TRBD2 identical over 8 junction bases. The CDR3 goes from the cysteine to the phenylalanine over 18 residues. The retained sequence is limited to the CDR3, 54 bases, with the frame set at the first base. The germline V gene provides CDR1 SGDLS and CDR2 YYNGEE. Unmatched junction bases come to 21, with V trimmed by 9 bases and J by 1 base.